This passage covers 30 T cell receptor beta chains from one sample sequenced in a study of CD8+ T cells in alopecia areata. Treatment in this sample: oral pan-JAK inhibitor, 5-10 mg twice daily. In each case, RNA was isolated and then reverse transcribed into cDNA as the sequencing template. Some clones are missing from TCRdb's copy, which holds only in-frame ones; the method was immunoSEQ multiplex PCR. The table lists over 100,000 clones, 53% of them singletons. Source: CD4+ T cells sorted from blood, taken at week 4, from a patient treated with tofacitinib. The receptors were gathered from a human donor with alopecia areata.

The chain recombines TRBV25-1 with TRBJ1-2; the D gene is possibly TRBD1 (5 bases). Trimming left V 6 bases short and J 2 bases short, with 10 bases between. Germline CDR1 MGHDK, CDR2 SYGVNS. The CDR3 covers 13 residues. The CDR3 loop reads CASSFDSNYGYTF. CDR3 bases: TGTGCCAGCAGCTTCGACAGCAACTATGGCTACACCTTC.

This chain joins TRBV29-1 and TRBJ2-2; no firm D call. The CDR3 runs 12 residues. Germline V gene sequence: CDR1 SQVTM, CDR2 ANQGSEA. V was trimmed by 1 base and J by 4 bases, leaving 4 bases between them. CDR3 protein: CSVEGATGELFF. The CDR3 region has the DNA TGCAGCGTTGAAGGGGCCACCGGGGAGCTGTTTTTT.

The chain links TRBV7-8 to TRBJ2-3; D possibly corresponds to TRBD1 (6 bases). Germline V gives CDR1 SGHVS, CDR2 FQNEAQ. CDR3 length: 15 amino acids. Trimming removed 3 bases at V and 4 bases at J, with 14 bases between. CDR3 amino acids: CASSFSLGASDTQYF. For the CDR3, the DNA is TGTGCCAGCAGCTTTAGTCTGGGGGCATCAGATACGCAGTATTTT. The full variable domain, rest sourced from reference TRBV7-8 and TRBJ2-3, is GAGVSQSPRYKVAKRGQDVALRCDPISGHVSLFWYQQALGQGPEFLTYFQNEAQLDKSGLPSDRFFAERPEGSVSTLKIQRTQQEDSAVYLCASSFSLGASDTQYFGPGTRLTVL.

This clone was detected only once. The chain uses TRBV2 and TRBJ2-1, with 9 bases identical to TRBD2. From germline, CDR1 is SNHLY and CDR2 FYNNEI. J was trimmed by 8 bases and V by 8 bases; bases with no gene match: 13. The CDR3 contains 15 residues. This CDR3 reads CASGPWTSVTHEQFF. The DNA for the CDR3 is TGTGCCAGCGGGCCCTGGACTAGCGTAACCCATGAGCAGTTCTTC.

This clone has more than one count but fewer than ten. The chain employs TRBV4-1 and TRBJ1-1; D possibly corresponds to TRBD1 (6 bases). The CDR3 contains 16 residues. The germline gives CDR1 MGHRA, CDR2 YSYEKL. With 1 base removed from V and 3 bases from J, the gap between germline ends came to 15 bases. The CDR3 region is CASSQVGTRGDTEAFF. DNA of the CDR3: TGCGCCAGCAGCCAAGTGGGGACGAGGGGGGACACTGAAGCTTTCTTT.

The genes are TRBV5-6 and TRBJ1-5; maybe TRBD1 (5 bases). CDR1 and CDR2 (germline): SGHDT, YYEEEE. This CDR3 is built from 16 residues. V was trimmed by 4 bases and J by 6 bases, leaving 20 bases between them. CDR3 amino acids: CASSEGLTGLGQPQHF. The CDR3 DNA follows: TGTGCCAGCAGCGAGGGGCTTACAGGACTAGGTCAGCCCCAGCATTTT.

The V call is TRBV29-1, the J call TRBJ2-7; perhaps TRBD1 as D (5 bases). The V and J ends lost 5 bases and 5 bases respectively, with 16 bases between them. The CDR3 is made up of 13 amino acids. Germline CDR1 SQVTM, CDR2 ANQGSEA. The CDR3 region is CSVQWAGLHEQYF. Written as DNA, the CDR3 is TGCAGCGTTCAGTGGGCAGGGCTACACGAGCAGTACTTC.

J is TRBJ2-5 and V is TRBV6-5; 8 bases map to TRBD2. CDR1 and CDR2 from the germline V gene are MNHEY and SVGAGI. The V and J ends lost 5 bases and 6 bases, in that order; junction bases with no gene match: 11. This CDR3 is 15 amino acids long. In DNA form, the CDR3 reads TGTGCCAGCAGTCAGACTGGACTAGCAAAACAGACCCAGTACTTC. Protein product: CASSQTGLAKQTQYF.

The chain uses TRBV12-5 and TRBJ1-5, with no clear D. Germline CDR1 reads LGHNT; CDR2 reads FRNRAP. This CDR3 comprises 12 residues. V was shortened by 5 bases and J by 3 bases, with 5 bases between the two germline ends. The CDR3 nucleotides are TGTGCTAGTGGTCGGGACAATCAGCCCCAGCATTTT. It specifies CASGRDNQPQHF.

Turning to this clone: The same CDR3 also results from other DNA sequences found in this sample. V gene TRBV5-1 combines with J gene TRBJ2-1; D not resolved. Trimming removed 0 bases from V and 7 bases from J, with 2 bases in between. CDR3 size: 11 residues. CDR1 is SGHRS, CDR2 YFSETQ, per germline. CDR3: CASSLENEQFF. CDR3 in DNA: TGCGCCAGCAGCTTGGAAAATGAGCAGTTCTTC.

In its sample, this clone was seen a few times. This chain uses TRBV30 with TRBJ1-1, with D tentatively TRBD1 (5 bases). Trimming shortened V by 5 bases and J by 11 bases, and 12 bases separated the two germline ends. Germline V gene lookup returns CDR1 GTSNPN and CDR2 SVGIG (reference sequence). CDR3 size: 10 residues. Written as DNA, the CDR3 is TGTGCCTGGGGGACCCATTCGGCTTTCTTT. It codes for CAWGTHSAFF.

Turning to this clone: This sample also contains other DNA sequences that code for the same CDR3. This rearrangement joins TRBV29-1 to TRBJ2-3, with D perhaps TRBD2 (5 bases). The CDR3 covers 13 residues. Germline assignment: CDR1 SQVTM and CDR2 ANQGSEA. V dropped 4 bases and J dropped 2 bases, with 10 bases sitting between them. CDR3 loop: CSVVGLYTDTQYF. DNA for the CDR3: TGCAGCGTTGTAGGACTTTACACAGATACGCAGTATTTT.

The genes are TRBV18 and TRBJ1-2; no clear D. Germline CDR1 KGHSH, CDR2 LQKENI. V shed 2 bases and J shed 1 base, with 11 bases lying between them. The length of the CDR3 is 15 residues. The CDR3 DNA reads TGTGCCAGCTCACCAGGAGGCAGCATTAACTATGGCTACACCTTC. It codes for CASSPGGSINYGYTF.

The V gene is TRBV7-9, the J gene TRBJ2-7; D is possibly TRBD1 (5 bases). V was cut by 5 bases and J by 0 bases, with 14 bases left in between. Germline V gene lookup returns CDR1 SEHNR and CDR2 FQNEAQ (reference sequence). CDR3 size: 15 residues. DNA of the CDR3: TGTGCCAGCAGCCAGACAGACCTTCTCTCCTACGAGCAGTACTTC. Encoded protein: CASSQTDLLSYEQYF.

This clone turned up a few times. The CDR3 DNA sequence: TGCAGCGTTACTTACAGGGGCCTATCCTACGAGCAGTACTTC. Amino acids: CSVTYRGLSYEQYF. This chain uses TRBV29-1 with TRBJ2-7; 7 nucleotides align to TRBD1. The CDR3 runs to 14 residues. The V gene end was trimmed by 5 bases and the J gene end by 1 base; junction bases not matched to a gene: 8. CDR1 SQVTM and CDR2 ANQGSEA come from the germline V gene.

The chain is built from TRBV7-4 and TRBJ2-5, with D hard to call. Germline V gene sequence: CDR1 SGHVT, CDR2 SQSDAQ. The CDR3 consists of 14 residues. Between the trimmed V and J ends, which lost 5 bases and 4 bases, there was a span of 14 bases. The CDR3 nucleotides are TGTGCCAGCAGCCCCTGGGCGCAGAGAGAGACCCAGTACTTC. Residues: CASSPWAQRETQYF.

The chain employs TRBV6-1 and TRBJ2-7, with 11 bases aligning to TRBD1. The germline V gene has CDR1 MNHNS and CDR2 SASEGT. This CDR3 has 14 residues. J was trimmed by 6 bases and V by 3 bases; bases with no gene match: 4. The CDR3 DNA sequence: TGTGCCAGCAGTGAGTCGGACAGGGGGCGCGAGCAGTACTTC. It yields the protein CASSESDRGREQYF.

The V call is TRBV10-3, the J call TRBJ1-1; 8 bases align to TRBD1. Per the germline V gene, CDR1 is ENHRY and CDR2 is SYGVKD. The CDR3 is 15 amino acids. V shed 3 bases and J 3 bases; nucleotides not matched to a gene: 6. The CDR3 here is CAISDRGREDTEAFF. The CDR3 bases are TGTGCCATCAGTGACAGGGGGCGTGAGGACACTGAAGCTTTCTTT.

The gene calls are TRBV9 and TRBJ2-6; the D is unclear. Germline V gives CDR1 SGDLS, CDR2 YYNGEE. The CDR3 sequence is 14 residues long. V was trimmed by 3 bases and J by 1 base, leaving 5 bases between them. For the CDR3, the DNA is TGTGCCAGCAGCGGTGAATCTGGGGCCAACGTCCTGACTTTC. It is translated as CASSGESGANVLTF.

The CDR3 DNA sequence: TGTGCCAGCAGCTTGGTTCGGGGGGTGAGCACAGATACGCAGTATTTT. As protein: CASSLVRGVSTDTQYF. The chain has TRBV5-6 and TRBJ2-3; 7 nucleotides agree with TRBD2. This CDR3 has 16 residues. V was clipped by 0 bases and J by 0 bases; unmatched bases: 4. CDR1 and CDR2 (germline): SGHDT, YYEEEE.

This clone has just a few counts. Other DNA sequences of this sample code for an identical CDR3. The CDR3 loop reads CSVRTSTDTQYF. The CDR3 DNA reads TGCAGCGTGAGGACGAGCACAGATACGCAGTATTTT. The rearrangement links TRBV29-1 to TRBJ2-3; D remains unclear. From germline, CDR1 is SQVTM and CDR2 ANQGSEA. The V end was cut by 6 bases, the J end by 0 bases, with 7 bases between. The CDR3 spans 12 residues.

This clone was counted between two and nine times. J is TRBJ1-1 and V is TRBV7-9; no firm D call. In germline, CDR1 is SEHNR, CDR2 FQNEAQ (reference sequence). The CDR3 is 13 amino acids. V lost 2 bases and J lost 3, with 7 bases in between. The CDR3 region has the DNA TGTGCCAGCAGCTTACTTCAATACACTGAAGCTTTCTTT. Its translation: CASSLLQYTEAFF.

The chain uses TRBV29-1 and TRBJ1-1; a weak D match, TRBD1 (5 bases). The V gene lost 1 base and the J gene lost 7 bases, with 10 bases spanning the gap. The CDR3 spans 12 residues. Germline V gives CDR1 SQVTM, CDR2 ANQGSEA. CDR3 sequence: CSVEVVTVEAFF. In DNA form, the CDR3 reads TGCAGCGTTGAAGTTGTGACAGTTGAAGCTTTCTTT.

The rearrangement links TRBV4-1 to TRBJ1-5, with D hard to call. V lost 0 bases, J lost 7 bases, and 4 bases lay in between. The CDR3 spans 12 residues. Per the germline V gene, CDR1 is MGHRA and CDR2 is YSYEKL. The CDR3 coding sequence is TGCGCCAGCAGCCAAGAGCGACAGCCCCAGCATTTT. It translates to CASSQERQPQHF.

The genes are TRBV5-1 and TRBJ2-3; 12 bases line up with TRBD2. The CDR3 is 16 amino acids. Germline V gene sequence: CDR1 SGHRS, CDR2 YFSETQ. V shed 4 bases and J 4 bases; nucleotides not matched to a gene: 7. CDR3 coding DNA: TGCGCCAGCAGCCCGCGACTAGCGGGAGAACCAGATACGCAGTATTTT. The encoded protein is CASSPRLAGEPDTQYF. Drawing the rest from reference TRBV5-1 and TRBJ2-3, the complete variable domain is KAGVTQTPRYLIKTRGQQVTLSCSPISGHRSVSWYQQTPGQGLQFLFEYFSETQRNKGNFPGRFSGRQFSNSRSEMNVSTLELGDSALYLCASSPRLAGEPDTQYFGPGTRLTVL.

This clone turned up a few times. This chain joins TRBV7-3 and TRBJ2-4, with D maybe TRBD1 (5 bases). Germline CDR1 and CDR2: SGHTA and FQGTGA. There are 15 residues in the CDR3. V gave up 3 bases and J gave up 0 bases, with 9 bases separating them. CDR3 protein: CASSFDQGAKNIQYF. DNA of the CDR3: TGTGCCAGCAGCTTTGATCAGGGAGCCAAAAACATTCAGTACTTC.

The chain employs TRBV30 and TRBJ1-2; TRBD1 matches 7 bases. V was pared by 7 bases and J by 2 bases, with 7 bases of the junction left unmatched. The CDR3 extends over 13 amino acids. Germline-derived CDR1 and CDR2 are GTSNPN and SVGIG (reference sequence). The CDR3 region has the DNA TGTGCCTATACGGACAGGTCAAACTATGGCTACACCTTC. It yields the protein CAYTDRSNYGYTF.

This chain links TRBV29-1 with TRBJ1-1; 9 bases fit TRBD1. Trimming removed 3 bases from V and 5 bases from J; junction bases left unmatched: 7. Germline CDR1 is SQVTM and CDR2 is ANQGSEA. This CDR3 has 14 amino acids. CDR3 bases: TGCAGCGTTGACCACAGGGGGCGAGGGACTGAAGCTTTCTTT. It specifies CSVDHRGRGTEAFF.

The table lists this clone with a few counts. The chain uses TRBV29-1 and TRBJ1-3; D remains ambiguous. Germline-derived CDR1 and CDR2 are SQVTM and ANQGSEA. With 7 bases removed from V and 0 bases from J, the gap between germline ends came to 10 bases. The CDR3 runs to 13 residues. As DNA, the CDR3 is TGCAGCGCAAAACTAAACTCTGGAAACACCATATATTTT. This translates into CSAKLNSGNTIYF.

The chain carries TRBV9 and TRBJ2-7; a weak D match, TRBD1 (5 bases). This CDR3 comprises 12 residues. In germline, CDR1 is SGDLS, CDR2 YYNGEE. V was trimmed by 4 bases and J by 5 bases, leaving 10 bases between them. The CDR3 DNA is TGTGCCAGCAGCCCCCAGGGTCACGAGCAGTACTTC. It is translated as CASSPQGHEQYF.